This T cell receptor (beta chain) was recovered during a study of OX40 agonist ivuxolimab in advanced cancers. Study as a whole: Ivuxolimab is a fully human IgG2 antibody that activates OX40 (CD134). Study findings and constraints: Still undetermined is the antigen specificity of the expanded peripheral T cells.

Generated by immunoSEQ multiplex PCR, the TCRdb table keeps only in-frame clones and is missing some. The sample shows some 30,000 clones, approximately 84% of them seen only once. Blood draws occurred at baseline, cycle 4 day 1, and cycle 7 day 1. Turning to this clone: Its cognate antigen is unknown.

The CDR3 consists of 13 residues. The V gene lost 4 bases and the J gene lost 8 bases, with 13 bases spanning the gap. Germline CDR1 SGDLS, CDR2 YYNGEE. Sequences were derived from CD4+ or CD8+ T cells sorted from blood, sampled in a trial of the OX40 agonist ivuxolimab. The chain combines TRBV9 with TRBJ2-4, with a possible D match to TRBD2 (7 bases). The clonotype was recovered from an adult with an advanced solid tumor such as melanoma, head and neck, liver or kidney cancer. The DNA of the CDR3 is TGTGCCAGCAGCTCAGGGGCGGGGGACATTCAGTACTTC. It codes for CASSSGAGDIQYF.